The rows below give T cell receptor beta chains drawn from one sample of a study of T cell responses to AZD1222 COVID-19 vaccine. Clones were sequenced by immunoSEQ multiplex PCR, and TCRdb holds only the in-frame ones, with some missing. The sample has fewer than 100,000 clones, roughly 83% seen once. Sample: peripheral blood, taken 28 days after the second AZD1222 dose. The receptors originated from an adult who received the AZD1222 COVID-19 vaccine. Both conserved end residues are part of each CDR3. D genes are given only for firm matches. Only some rows state a clone size, as once, few, many or a class for expanded clones.

D: .
size: .
V: TRBV7-9
J: TRBJ1-5
DNA: TGTGCCAGCAGCGGCGGGACGGATAGCAATCAGCCCCAGCATTTT
CDR3: CASSGGTDSNQPQHF

D: .
size: .
V: TRBV5-1
J: TRBJ2-1
DNA: TGCGCCAGCAGCTTCCCCGGAAAGGGAGCTGACAATGAGCAGTTCTTC
CDR3: CASSFPGKGADNEQFF

D: TRBD2
size: .
V: TRBV7-9
J: TRBJ2-1
DNA: TGTGCCAGCAGCTTAGAAGGCGGGAGGGCTAATGAGCAGTTCTTC
CDR3: CASSLEGGRANEQFF

D: .
size: few
V: TRBV21-1
J: TRBJ2-7
DNA: TGTGCCAGCAGCAAAGGGTTCGGGTCGGGGGGACCCCCTTACGAGCAGTACTTC
CDR3: CASSKGFGSGGPPYEQYF

D: .
size: .
V: TRBV19
J: TRBJ1-2
DNA: TGTGCCAGTAGTATACCTCCGGGAGGCTACACCTTC
CDR3: CASSIPPGGYTF

D: .
size: once
V: TRBV7-9
J: TRBJ1-2
DNA: TGTGCCAGCAGCTTAGGGTTTGGAACTGCAGGGGATGGCTACACCTTC
CDR3: CASSLGFGTAGDGYTF

D: .
size: .
V: TRBV9
J: TRBJ2-1
DNA: TGTGCCAGCAGCGGGGGGGACCGCAACAATGAGCAGTTCTTC
CDR3: CASSGGDRNNEQFF

D: .
size: .
V: TRBV7-7
J: TRBJ2-7
DNA: TGTGCCAGCAGCTTTGGTGCCGTCGGCGAGCAGTACTTC
CDR3: CASSFGAVGEQYF

D: .
size: .
V: TRBV5-1
J: TRBJ1-3
DNA: TGCGCCAGCAGCTCAAACCCCTCTGGAAACACCATATATTTT
CDR3: CASSSNPSGNTIYF

D: .
size: .
V: TRBV2
J: TRBJ2-7
DNA: TGTGCCAGCAGTAACCCGGGGGTAGACTCCTACGAGCAGTACTTC
CDR3: CASSNPGVDSYEQYF

D: .
size: .
V: TRBV6-5
J: TRBJ2-2
DNA: TGTGCCAGCACCTTCCTCACGGGGGGGGAGCTGTTTTTT
CDR3: CASTFLTGGELFF

D: TRBD1
size: .
V: TRBV7-6
J: TRBJ2-3
DNA: TGTGCCAGCAGCTTAGGGCCGGGACAGGGTACAGATACGCAGTATTTT
CDR3: CASSLGPGQGTDTQYF

D: TRBD1
size: .
V: TRBV7-3
J: TRBJ2-1
DNA: TGTGCCAGCAGCTTAGGGGACAGAGAATACAATGAGCAGTTCTTC
CDR3: CASSLGDREYNEQFF

D: TRBD1
size: .
V: TRBV30
J: TRBJ1-6
DNA: TGTGCCTGGAGTGTACAGGGGGGGTCACCCCTCCACTTT
CDR3: CAWSVQGGSPLHF

D: .
size: .
V: TRBV30
J: TRBJ2-3
DNA: TGTGCCTGGAGTGATCAACTAAATAGGGCGCAGTATTTT
CDR3: CAWSDQLNRAQYF

D: .
size: .
V: TRBV9
J: TRBJ2-1
DNA: TGTGCCAGCAGCGTAGGTAGCTCCTACAATGAGCAGTTCTTC
CDR3: CASSVGSSYNEQFF

D: .
size: once
V: TRBV12-3/TRBV12-4
J: TRBJ2-7
DNA: TGTGCCAGCAGTTTGGGCTACGAGCAGTACTTC
CDR3: CASSLGYEQYF

D: TRBD2
size: .
V: TRBV5-1
J: TRBJ2-5
DNA: TGCGCCAGCAGCTTGGGACATCCACGGGGGGACCAAGAGACCCAGTACTTC
CDR3: CASSLGHPRGDQETQYF

D: TRBD1
size: few
V: TRBV4-1
J: TRBJ2-7
DNA: TGCGCCAGCAGTCGGGACAGCTCCTACGAGCAGTACTTC
CDR3: CASSRDSSYEQYF

D: TRBD1
size: .
V: TRBV6-5
J: TRBJ1-1
DNA: TGTGCCAGCAGTTACTTAGGACAGGGGGCTGGTGAAGCTTTCTTT
CDR3: CASSYLGQGAGEAFF

D: .
size: .
V: TRBV3-1/TRBV3-2
J: TRBJ2-5
DNA: TGTGCCAGCAGCCAGGGCCCCGGGCGGAAGCAAGAGACCCAGTACTTC
CDR3: CASSQGPGRKQETQYF

D: .
size: .
V: TRBV18
J: TRBJ1-1
DNA: TGTGCCAGCTCACCTGCAGGGGCGACGAACACTGAAGCTTTCTTT
CDR3: CASSPAGATNTEAFF

D: .
size: once
V: TRBV30
J: TRBJ1-1
DNA: TGTGCCTGCCGTGAGTTCTACTCTGAAGCTTTCTTT
CDR3: CACREFYSEAFF

D: .
size: .
V: TRBV7-2
J: TRBJ2-2
DNA: TGTGCCAGCAGCTCTACGTTGGATGCCGGGGAGCTGTTTTTT
CDR3: CASSSTLDAGELFF

D: .
size: .
V: TRBV19
J: TRBJ1-1
DNA: TGTGCCAGTAGTATAGTGATTGGGGTCAGGAACACTGAAGCTTTCTTT
CDR3: CASSIVIGVRNTEAFF

D: TRBD2
size: .
V: TRBV5-1
J: TRBJ2-3
DNA: TGCGCCAGCAGACCGGGACTAGCGGGGGTTCCGGATACGCAGTATTTT
CDR3: CASRPGLAGVPDTQYF

D: TRBD2
size: .
V: TRBV12-5
J: TRBJ2-5
DNA: TGTGCTAGTGGCCCACCTCCGGGACTAAACCAAGAGACCCAGTACTTC
CDR3: CASGPPPGLNQETQYF

D: .
size: .
V: TRBV7-8
J: TRBJ1-4
DNA: TGTGCCAGCAGCTTAGGGACCGCAACTAATGAAAAACTGTTTTTT
CDR3: CASSLGTATNEKLFF

D: TRBD2
size: .
V: TRBV2
J: TRBJ2-3
DNA: TGTGCCAGCAGTGAATGGTCAGGAGATAGCGGGGGCCAGATCACAGATACGCAGTATTTT
CDR3: CASSEWSGDSGGQITDTQYF

D: TRBD1
size: .
V: TRBV6-5
J: TRBJ1-6
DNA: TGTGCCAGCAGTTACGGGACAGGGTTGGGATCACCCCTCCACTTT
CDR3: CASSYGTGLGSPLHF

D: TRBD1
size: .
V: TRBV19
J: TRBJ2-7
DNA: TGTGCCAGTAGTATGACAGGGGGATACTACGAGCAGTACTTC
CDR3: CASSMTGGYYEQYF

D: TRBD1
size: once
V: TRBV10-3
J: TRBJ1-4
DNA: TGTGCCATCGCCTCCCGACAGGGGGAGAAAAAACTGTTTTTT
CDR3: CAIASRQGEKKLFF

D: .
size: .
V: TRBV18
J: TRBJ2-7
DNA: TGTGCCAGCTCACCGGTAGGGGGGAACTCCTACGAGCAGTACTTC
CDR3: CASSPVGGNSYEQYF

D: TRBD2
size: .
V: TRBV7-9
J: TRBJ2-1
DNA: TGTGCCAGCAGCCCACGAGCGGGAGTGAAGGGAGATGAGCAGTTCTTC
CDR3: CASSPRAGVKGDEQFF

D: .
size: .
V: TRBV10-3
J: TRBJ2-7
DNA: TGTGCCATCAGTGACCTTAACGAGCAGTACTTC
CDR3: CAISDLNEQYF